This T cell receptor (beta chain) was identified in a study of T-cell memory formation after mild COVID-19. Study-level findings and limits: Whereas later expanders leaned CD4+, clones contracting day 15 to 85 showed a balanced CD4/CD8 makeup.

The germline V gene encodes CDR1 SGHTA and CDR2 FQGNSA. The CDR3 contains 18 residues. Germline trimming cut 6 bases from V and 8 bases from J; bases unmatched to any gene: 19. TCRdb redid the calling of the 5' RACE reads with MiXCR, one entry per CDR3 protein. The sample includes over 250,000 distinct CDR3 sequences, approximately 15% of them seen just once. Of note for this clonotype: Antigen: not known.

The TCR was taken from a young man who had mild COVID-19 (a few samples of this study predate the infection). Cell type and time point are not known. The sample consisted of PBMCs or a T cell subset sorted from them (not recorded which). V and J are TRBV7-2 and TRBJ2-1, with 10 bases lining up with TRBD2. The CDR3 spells CASSLFTRAGGLGDEQFF. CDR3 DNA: TGTGCCAGCAGTTTATTTACCCGAGCGGGGGGGCTCGGCGATGAGCAGTTCTTC. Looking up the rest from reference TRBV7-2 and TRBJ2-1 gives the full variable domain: GAGVSQSPSNKVTEKGKDVELRCDPISGHTALYWYRQSLGQGLEFLIYFQGNSAPDKSGLPSDRFSAERTGGSVSTLTIQRTQQEDSAVYLCASSLFTRAGGLGDEQFFGPGTRLTVL.